One sample yielded the 23 T cell receptor beta chains listed below, sequenced in a study of blood T cell repertoires in COVID-19. Libraries were prepared by immunoSEQ multiplex PCR; TCRdb keeps only in-frame clonotypes and omits some of them. The sample holds 300,000 or so clones, roughly 87% seen once. The source material was PBMCs or T cells enriched from blood (not recorded which). The receptor source for this set is a woman in her 30s who had recovered from COVID-19.

This chain joins TRBV3-1 (or the pseudogene TRBV3-2) and TRBJ1-5; possible D gene TRBD1, 5 bases. This CDR3 has 14 residues. Germline V gene lookup returns CDR1 LGHDT and CDR2 YNNKEL (reference sequence). V lost 3 bases to trimming and J lost 7 bases, with 13 bases between them. The chain's CDR3 is CASSQGGGEQPQHF. CDR3 bases: TGTGCCAGCAGCCAGGGCGGGGGGGAGCAGCCCCAGCATTTT.

J is TRBJ1-1 and V is TRBV7-9; TRBD1 matches at 8 bases. Germline V gene lookup returns CDR1 SEHNR and CDR2 FQNEAQ (reference sequence). The CDR3 is made up of 13 amino acids. V shed 1 base, J shed 6 bases, and the junction held 1 base outside the gene matches. As DNA, the CDR3 is TGTGCCAGCAGCTTAGAGACAGGGGCTGAAGCTTTCTTT. This sequence encodes CASSLETGAEAFF.

Concerning this clone itself: The junction shows a germline mismatch at one end, possibly a read error. This chain links TRBV12-3 or TRBV12-4 with TRBJ1-1; tentative D call: TRBD1 (6 bases). The CDR3 sequence is 12 residues long. This chain's CDR3 is CASSLSGAQGLF. CDR3 bases: TGTGCCAGCAGTTTATCAGGGGCCCAAGGACTCTTT.

This clone was recorded once. This chain connects TRBV4-3 to TRBJ1-2, with unresolved D. The germline gives CDR1 LGHNA, CDR2 YSLEER. V lost 0 bases, J lost 4 bases, and 9 bases lay in between. This CDR3 contains 14 residues. CDR3 sequence: CASSQDSNSYGYTF. The CDR3 region has the DNA TGCGCCAGCAGCCAAGACTCAAACAGCTATGGCTACACCTTC.

The gene calls are TRBV6-2 or TRBV6-3 and TRBJ2-7, with D possibly matching TRBD1 (6 bases). This CDR3 spans 14 amino acids. Trimming took off 2 bases at V and 3 bases at J, with 11 bases between the two ends. CDR1 is MNHEY and CDR2 is SVGEGT in the germline V gene. CDR3 amino acids: CASSYPTGGYEQYF. In DNA form, the CDR3 reads TGTGCCAGCAGTTACCCGACAGGTGGCTACGAGCAGTACTTC.

As concerns this clone: The sample contains more than one DNA sequence encoding this CDR3. This sequence joins TRBV30 and TRBJ1-3, with D unresolved. The CDR3 is 15 residues long. Deletions cut 0 bases from V and 0 bases from J, with 9 bases between. Germline CDR1 and CDR2: GTSNPN and SVGIG (reference sequence). This CDR3 reads CAWSVGGSSGNTIYF. CDR3 DNA sequence: TGTGCCTGGAGTGTCGGCGGTAGCTCTGGAAACACCATATATTTT.

This chain links TRBV11-2 with TRBJ1-1; 9 bases agree with TRBD1. V shed 5 bases and J 4 bases; nucleotides not matched to a gene: 8. Germline lookup yields CDR1 SGHAT and CDR2 FQNNGV. This CDR3 comprises 15 residues. CDR3 nucleotides: TGTGCCAGCAGCCTAACCGGGACAGGGAGCACTGAAGCTTTCTTT. Its protein product is CASSLTGTGSTEAFF. The full variable domain, with the rest looked up from reference TRBV11-2 and TRBJ1-1, is EAGVAQSPRYKIIEKRQSVAFWCNPISGHATLYWYQQILGQGPKLLIQFQNNGVVDDSQLPKDRFSAERLKGVDSTLKIQPAKLEDSAVYLCASSLTGTGSTEAFFGQGTRLTVV.

V usage is TRBV27 and J usage is TRBJ1-4, with 9 bases aligning to TRBD1. Germline CDR1 and CDR2: MNHEY and SMNVEV (reference sequence). V lost 9 bases, J lost 5 bases, and 4 bases stayed unmatched. The CDR3 is made up of 13 amino acids. The CDR3 sequence is CARPGQGNEKLFF. CDR3 nucleotide sequence: TGTGCCAGGCCGGGACAGGGAAATGAAAAACTGTTTTTT.

The rearrangement links TRBV19 to TRBJ1-1, with D uncertain. V gave up 7 bases and J gave up 4 bases, with 13 bases separating them. The germline V gene encodes CDR1 LNHDA and CDR2 SQIVND (reference sequence). The length of the CDR3 is 13 residues. The CDR3 is CASNLHRGTEAFF. The CDR3 nucleotides read TGTGCCAGTAACCTCCATCGCGGCACTGAAGCTTTCTTT.

The gene calls are TRBV7-9 and TRBJ2-7; tentative D call: TRBD1 (5 bases). There are 12 residues in the CDR3. Germline CDR1 is SEHNR and CDR2 is FQNEAQ (reference sequence). The V gene lost 1 base and the J gene lost 5 bases, with 6 bases spanning the gap. Here the CDR3 reads CASSLEGHEQYF. The CDR3 DNA reads TGTGCCAGCAGCTTAGAGGGGCACGAGCAGTACTTC. Looking up the rest from reference TRBV7-9 and TRBJ2-7 gives the full variable domain: DTGVSQNPRHKITKRGQNVTFRCDPISEHNRLYWYRQTLGQGPEFLTYFQNEAQLEKSRLLSDRFSAERPKGSFSTLEIQRTEQGDSAMYLCASSLEGHEQYFGPGTRLTVT.

The chain carries TRBV6-6 and TRBJ2-7; 10 nucleotides line up with TRBD1. CDR3 size: 15 residues. V shed 6 bases, J shed 7 bases, and the junction held 12 bases outside the gene matches. Germline CDR1 MNHNY, CDR2 SVGAGI (reference sequence). DNA of the CDR3: TGTGCCAGCAGCTCAGAAAGACAGGGGGCGCGAGAGCAGTACTTC. This gives the protein CASSSERQGAREQYF.

V is TRBV6-2 or TRBV6-3 and J is TRBJ1-1, with TRBD1 matching 11 bases. Germline CDR1 is MNHEY and CDR2 is SVGEGT. This CDR3 comprises 19 residues. Losses at the gene ends were 2 bases for V and 0 bases for J; bases not matched to a gene: 11. In DNA form, the CDR3 reads TGTGCCAGCAGTTACACGCCGGACCGGACAGGGGGCGTGAACACTGAAGCTTTCTTT. It is translated as CASSYTPDRTGGVNTEAFF.

This sequence joins TRBV5-1 and TRBJ2-7; 7 bases map to TRBD1. This CDR3 contains 15 residues. With 4 bases clipped from V and 3 bases from J, the junction kept 10 bases outside the gene matches. The V gene's germline CDR1 is SGHRS and CDR2 YFSETQ. The CDR3 here is CASSGKQGSGYEQYF. The CDR3 bases are TGCGCCAGCAGCGGAAAACAGGGGTCGGGCTACGAGCAGTACTTC.

V gene TRBV5-1 combines with J gene TRBJ1-5; no definite D call. The germline gives CDR1 SGHRS, CDR2 YFSETQ. V gave up 5 bases and J gave up 5 bases, with 11 bases separating them. This CDR3 has 13 residues. For the CDR3, the DNA is TGCGCCAGCAGACGTGACGGGGATCAGCCCCAGCATTTT. This sequence encodes CASRRDGDQPQHF.

This chain uses TRBV27 with TRBJ2-5, with D possibly matching TRBD2 (5 bases). CDR1 is MNHEY, CDR2 SMNVEV, per germline (reference sequence). The length of the CDR3 is 13 residues. The germline V and J ends were trimmed by 8 bases and 7 bases, with 17 bases remaining between them. CDR3 amino acids: CASGLTGRGTQYF. The DNA of the CDR3 is TGTGCCAGCGGTCTCACGGGCCGGGGGACCCAGTACTTC.

The V call is TRBV27, the J call TRBJ1-1, with D perhaps matching TRBD1 (5 bases). CDR1 and CDR2 (germline): MNHEY, SMNVEV (reference sequence). The CDR3 has 14 residues. Trimming left V 4 bases short and J 1 base short, with 10 bases between. For the CDR3, the DNA is TGTGCCAGCAGTTCATGGACACCGAACACTGAAGCTTTCTTT. This gives the protein CASSSWTPNTEAFF.

The chain uses TRBV5-3 and TRBJ2-6, with D perhaps TRBD2 (5 bases). TRBV5-3 is an open reading frame, and its role is uncertain. Trimming took 1 base from V and 0 from J, leaving 14 bases between them. The CDR3 totals 18 residues. The CDR3 nucleotides read TGTGCCAGAAGCTTGTCCTCCGGAGGATCCTCTGGGGCCAACGTCCTGACTTTC. This gives the protein CARSLSSGGSSGANVLTF.

The V and J genes are TRBV19 and TRBJ1-5; the D gene is possibly TRBD1 (6 bases). This CDR3 is 15 amino acids long. V shed 1 base and J shed 2 bases, with 9 bases lying between them. Germline V CDR1 and CDR2: LNHDA, SQIVND (reference sequence). CDR3 region: CASSIVDSRNQPQHF. In DNA form, the CDR3 reads TGTGCCAGTAGTATAGTGGACAGCCGCAATCAGCCCCAGCATTTT. Full variable domain (outside the CDR3, taken from reference TRBV19 and TRBJ1-5): DGGITQSPKYLFRKEGQNVTLSCEQNLNHDAMYWYRQDPGQGLRLIYYSQIVNDFQKGDIAEGYSVSREKKESFPLTVTSAQKNPTAFYLCASSIVDSRNQPQHFGDGTRLSIL.

Only one count was recorded for this clone. CDR3 in amino acids: CASSRGTTGANVLTF. CDR3 nucleotide sequence: TGTGCCAGCAGCCGTGGGACAACTGGGGCCAACGTCCTGACTTTC. V usage is TRBV5-6 and J usage is TRBJ2-6; the D gene is possibly TRBD1 (6 bases). This CDR3 spans 15 amino acids. From germline, CDR1 is SGHDT and CDR2 YYEEEE. Trimming took 4 bases from V and 2 from J, leaving 10 bases between them.

In this sample, this clone turned up once. The chain links TRBV5-1 to TRBJ2-7; TRBD1 is a possible D gene (5 bases). CDR3 length: 15 amino acids. The V gene's germline CDR1 is SGHRS and CDR2 YFSETQ. Trimming stripped 0 bases from V and 5 bases from J, with 15 bases between. The DNA of the CDR3 is TGCGCCAGCAGCTTGGCCGCGGTCAGGGTAGACGAGCAGTACTTC. Protein: CASSLAAVRVDEQYF. The whole variable domain, remainder taken from reference TRBV5-1 and TRBJ2-7, is KAGVTQTPRYLIKTRGQQVTLSCSPISGHRSVSWYQQTPGQGLQFLFEYFSETQRNKGNFPGRFSGRQFSNSRSEMNVSTLELGDSALYLCASSLAAVRVDEQYFGPGTRLTVT.

The rearrangement joins TRBV18 to TRBJ2-2; D possibly corresponds to TRBD1 (6 bases). V gave up 2 bases and J gave up 1 base, with 11 bases separating them. The length of the CDR3 is 16 residues. Germline V gene data show CDR1 as KGHSH and CDR2 as LQKENI. CDR3 loop: CASSPVGRGNTGELFF. As DNA, the CDR3 is TGTGCCAGCTCACCAGTTGGCAGGGGGAACACCGGGGAGCTGTTTTTT.

CDR3 coding DNA: TGTGCCAGCAGTTACTCCGGGACTCAAGGCTACACCTTC. It yields the protein CASSYSGTQGYTF. The chain uses TRBV6-5 and TRBJ1-2; maybe TRBD1 (5 bases). Trimming cost V 0 bases and J 8 bases, with 10 bases left between them. The CDR3 is made up of 13 amino acids. Germline CDR1 is MNHEY and CDR2 is SVGAGI.

V is TRBV5-8 and J is TRBJ1-4; TRBD1 aligns across 9 bases. The V segment lost 4 bases and the J segment 0 bases; nucleotides outside the gene matches: 4. Per the germline V gene, CDR1 is SGHTS and CDR2 is YDEGEE. The length of the CDR3 is 16 residues. The CDR3 is CASSNGQGSTNEKLFF. CDR3 bases: TGTGCCAGCAGCAACGGACAGGGGTCAACTAATGAAAAACTGTTTTTT.